The rows below give T cell receptor beta chains drawn from one sample of a study of shared clonotypes between healthy human individuals. Some clones are missing from TCRdb's copy, which holds only in-frame ones; the method was immunoSEQ multiplex PCR. In the table there are approximately 2.5 million clones, 80% to 95% of which are singletons. What was sequenced was naive CD4+ T cells from PBMCs. Receptor source: a man aged 18 to 30 in good health. Some clones in this sample may be carry-over from other donors' samples. Both conserved end residues are part of each CDR3. Clone size is given for some rows only: seen once, a few or many times, or a class if the clone is expanded.

j_call clone_size v_call cdr3_aa
TRBJ2-7 . TRBV6-4 CASSELAGSEQYF
TRBJ2-7 . TRBV4-1 CASSQVDTPDYEQYF
TRBJ2-7 . TRBV5-5 CASRPTAEGEQYF
TRBJ2-5 . TRBV7-9 CASSPGPLHQETQYF
TRBJ2-7 . TRBV14 CASSQGLGTSDEQYF
TRBJ2-3 . TRBV29-1 CSVLTSATDTQYF
TRBJ2-6 . TRBV19 CASKDSSSGANVLTF
TRBJ1-2 . TRBV6-5 CASSPITGEGGYTF
TRBJ2-6 . TRBV6-1 CASRSNRAGANVLTF
TRBJ2-7 . TRBV7-9 CASSLPSGTNYEQYF
TRBJ2-3 . TRBV19 CASGAGRGITDTQYF
TRBJ2-2 . TRBV18 CASPGLAGVQTGELFF
TRBJ1-2 . TRBV7-9 CASSFGSTNYGYTF
TRBJ1-2 . TRBV10-1 CASSEPPTPGKNGYTF
TRBJ2-5 . TRBV10-3 CAISAREGRGETQYF
TRBJ2-7 . TRBV5-1 CASSLVTQGYEQYF
TRBJ2-7 . TRBV28 CASSPLGAITYEQYF
TRBJ2-2 . TRBV28 CASRSRPSPSNTGELFF
TRBJ1-1 . TRBV9 CASSTRGQANTEAFF
TRBJ1-5 once TRBV4-3 CASSQGIGTVYQPQHF
TRBJ1-1 . TRBV6-5 CASSSLGGLGTEAFF
TRBJ2-7 . TRBV7-9 CASSLDREGPLYF
TRBJ2-3 . TRBV28 CASSFGPKGRATDTQYF
TRBJ1-4 . TRBV5-4 CASSSGQTNEKLFF
TRBJ2-2 . TRBV5-1 CASSLFLANTGELFF
TRBJ2-7 . TRBV9 CASSVSGLSYEQYF
TRBJ2-7 once TRBV18 CASSPTETAREYF
TRBJ1-1 . TRBV30 CAWRLGNTEAFF
TRBJ1-5 . TRBV19 CASSIINQPQHF
TRBJ2-3 . TRBV5-5 CASSTQETSRGPDTQYF
TRBJ1-4 . TRBV6-1 CASTGLWGEKLFF
TRBJ2-3 . TRBV15 CATSISGTDTQYF
TRBJ2-7 . TRBV6-5 CASSSPTLGRYEQYF
TRBJ2-7 . TRBV5-1 CASSFGDSQLYEQYF
TRBJ2-2 . TRBV11-1 CASSRLKGQGVTGELFF
TRBJ2-2 . TRBV5-1 CASSSWGLRASTGELFF
TRBJ2-6 . TRBV29-1 CSVSAGTVAGANVLTF
TRBJ2-1 . TRBV7-2 CASSSRRSGSLANEQFF
TRBJ2-7 once TRBV6-6 CASSLGGQGAYEQYF
TRBJ2-5 many TRBV28 CASSLEETQYF
TRBJ2-7 . TRBV9 CASSVVGTSDEQYF
TRBJ2-1 . TRBV9 CASSPRGYNEQFF
TRBJ2-2 once TRBV2 CASSVAGAGTGELFF
TRBJ2-5 once TRBV28 CASSLARGAVQETQYF
TRBJ2-7 . TRBV6-5 CASRVGQGSYEQYF
TRBJ1-1 . TRBV18 CASSSLARETEAFF
TRBJ2-1 . TRBV5-1 CASGSGATYNEQFF
TRBJ1-1 once TRBV18 CASPPPTGPNTEAFF
TRBJ2-7 . TRBV29-1 CSVRVWDEQYF
TRBJ2-2 . TRBV6-5 CASSPRRGEGGELFF